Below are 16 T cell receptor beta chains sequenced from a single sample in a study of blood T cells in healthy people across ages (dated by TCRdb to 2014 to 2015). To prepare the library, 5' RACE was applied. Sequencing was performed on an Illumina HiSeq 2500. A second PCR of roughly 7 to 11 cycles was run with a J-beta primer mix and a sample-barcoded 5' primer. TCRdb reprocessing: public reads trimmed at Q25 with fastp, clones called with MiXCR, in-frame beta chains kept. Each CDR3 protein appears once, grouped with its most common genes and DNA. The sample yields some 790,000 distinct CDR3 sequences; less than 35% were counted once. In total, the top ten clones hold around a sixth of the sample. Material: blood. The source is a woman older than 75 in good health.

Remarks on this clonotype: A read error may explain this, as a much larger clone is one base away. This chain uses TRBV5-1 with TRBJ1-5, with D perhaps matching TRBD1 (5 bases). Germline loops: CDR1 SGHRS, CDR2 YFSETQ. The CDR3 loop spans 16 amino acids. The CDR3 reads CAGSLGWGDSNQPQHF. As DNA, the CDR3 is TGCGCCGGCAGCTTGGGTTGGGGGGATAGCAATCAGCCCCAGCATTTT.

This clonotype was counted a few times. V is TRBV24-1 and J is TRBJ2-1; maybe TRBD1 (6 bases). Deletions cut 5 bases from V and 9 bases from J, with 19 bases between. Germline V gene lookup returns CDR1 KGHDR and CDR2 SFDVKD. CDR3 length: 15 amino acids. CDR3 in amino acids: CATSAPGQDNLEQFF. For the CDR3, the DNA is TGTGCCACCAGTGCCCCGGGACAAGATAATCTTGAGCAGTTCTTC.

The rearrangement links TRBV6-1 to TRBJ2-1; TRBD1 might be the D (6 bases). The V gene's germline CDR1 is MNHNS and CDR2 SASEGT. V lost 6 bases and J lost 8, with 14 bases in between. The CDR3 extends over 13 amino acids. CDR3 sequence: CASSLKQGDEQFF. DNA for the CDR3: TGTGCCAGCAGCCTAAAACAGGGCGATGAGCAGTTCTTC.

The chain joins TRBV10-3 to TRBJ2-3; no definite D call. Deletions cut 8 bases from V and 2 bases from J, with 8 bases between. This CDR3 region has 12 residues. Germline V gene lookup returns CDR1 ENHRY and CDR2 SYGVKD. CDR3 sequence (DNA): TGTGCCATCGGCGGAATCACAGATACGCAGTATTTT. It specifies CAIGGITDTQYF.

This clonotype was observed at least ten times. DNA for the CDR3: TGTGCCAGCAGCCAAGCGAAACTAGCCAATGAGCAGTTCTTC. It encodes CASSQAKLANEQFF. The chain has TRBV3-1 and TRBJ2-1, with D possibly matching TRBD2 (6 bases). Per germline, CDR1 LGHDT and CDR2 YNNKEL (reference sequence). The CDR3 sequence is 14 residues long. Trimming shortened V by 1 base and J by 6 bases, and 10 bases separated the two germline ends.

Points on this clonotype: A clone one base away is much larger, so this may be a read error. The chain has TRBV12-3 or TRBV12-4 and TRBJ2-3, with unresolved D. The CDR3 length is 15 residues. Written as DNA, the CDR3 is TGTGCCAACAGTTTTAGAACAGACCGCACAGATACGCAGTATTTT. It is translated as CANSFRTDRTDTQYF.

This CDR3 is CATSRDGSSSETQYF. Here the CDR3 DNA reads TGTGCCACCAGCAGAGATGGCAGTAGCTCAGAGACCCAGTACTTC. The chain carries TRBV15 and TRBJ2-5; D gene unclear. Germline V lookup: CDR1 LNHNV, CDR2 YYDKDF (reference sequence). The V end lost 0 bases, the J end lost 4 bases, and 12 bases lay between the germline ends. CDR3 length equals 15 residues.

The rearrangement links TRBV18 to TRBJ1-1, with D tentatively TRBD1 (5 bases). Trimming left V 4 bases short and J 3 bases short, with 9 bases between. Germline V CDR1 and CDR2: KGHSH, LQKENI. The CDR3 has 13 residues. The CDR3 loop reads CASSRQMDTEAFF. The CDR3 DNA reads TGTGCCAGCTCACGACAGATGGACACTGAAGCTTTCTTT. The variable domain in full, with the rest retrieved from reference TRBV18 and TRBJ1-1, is NAGVMQNPRHLVRRRGQEARLRCSPMKGHSHVYWYRQLPEEGLKFMVYLQKENIIDESGMPKERFSAEFPKEGPSILRIQQVVRGDSAAYFCASSRQMDTEAFFGQGTRLTVV.

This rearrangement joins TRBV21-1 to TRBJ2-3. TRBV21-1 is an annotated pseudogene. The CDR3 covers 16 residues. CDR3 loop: CASSKALRRPYDTQYF. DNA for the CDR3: TGTGCCAGCAGCAAAGCGCTCAGGCGTCCATACGATACGCAGTATTTT.

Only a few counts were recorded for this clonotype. CDR3 protein: CASSVGTHRGGINEQFF. CDR3 coding DNA: TGTGCCAGCAGCGTTGGCACCCACCGGGGGGGTATTAATGAGCAGTTCTTC. This chain uses TRBV11-2 with TRBJ2-1; 8 bases are shared with TRBD2. CDR1 is SGHAT and CDR2 is FQNNGV in the germline V gene. This CDR3 has 17 amino acids. The trim removed 5 bases at V and 7 bases at J, leaving 16 bases unmatched.

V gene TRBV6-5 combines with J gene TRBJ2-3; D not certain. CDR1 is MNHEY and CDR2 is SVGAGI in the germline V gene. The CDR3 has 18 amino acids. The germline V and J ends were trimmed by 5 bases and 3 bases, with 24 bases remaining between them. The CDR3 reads CASSHLNRPQPQTDTQYF. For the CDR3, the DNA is TGTGCCAGCAGTCACCTAAACCGGCCGCAACCCCAGACAGATACGCAGTATTTT.

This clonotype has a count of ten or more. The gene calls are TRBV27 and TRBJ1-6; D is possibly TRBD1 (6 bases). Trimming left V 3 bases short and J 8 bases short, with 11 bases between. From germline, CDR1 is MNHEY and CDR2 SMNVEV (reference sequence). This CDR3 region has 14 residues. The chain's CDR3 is CASSFGYRDSPLHF. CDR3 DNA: TGTGCCAGCAGTTTTGGGTACAGGGATTCACCCCTCCACTTT.

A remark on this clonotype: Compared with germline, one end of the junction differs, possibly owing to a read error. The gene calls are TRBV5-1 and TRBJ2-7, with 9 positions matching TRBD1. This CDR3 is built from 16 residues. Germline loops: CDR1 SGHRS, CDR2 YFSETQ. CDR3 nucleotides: TGCGCCAGCAGCCCGGCCGGGACAGGGATCTCCTACGAGCGGTACTTC. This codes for CASSPAGTGISYERYF.

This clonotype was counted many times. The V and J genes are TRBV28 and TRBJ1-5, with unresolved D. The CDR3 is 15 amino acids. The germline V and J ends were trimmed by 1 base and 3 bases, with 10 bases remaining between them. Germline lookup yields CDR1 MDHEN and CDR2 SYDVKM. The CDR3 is CASSLLAGPNQPQHF. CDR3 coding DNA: TGTGCCAGCAGTTTATTGGCCGGGCCCAATCAGCCCCAGCATTTT.

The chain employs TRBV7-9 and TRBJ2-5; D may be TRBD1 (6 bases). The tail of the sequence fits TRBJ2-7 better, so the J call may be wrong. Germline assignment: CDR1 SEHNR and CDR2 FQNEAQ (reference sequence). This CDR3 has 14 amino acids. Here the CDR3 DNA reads TGTGCCAGCAGCCCCGTGGGCCAGGGGTACGAGCAGTACTTC. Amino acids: CASSPVGQGYEQYF.

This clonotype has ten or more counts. For the CDR3, the DNA is TGTGCCAGCAGTTACTCCGGCAGGGGGCTCGGCGAGCAGTACTTC. Translation: CASSYSGRGLGEQYF. The V call is TRBV6-2 or TRBV6-3, the J call TRBJ2-7; 8 positions match TRBD1. Germline lookup yields CDR1 MNHEY and CDR2 SVGEGT. Trimming removed 0 bases from V and 6 bases from J; junction bases left unmatched: 7. The CDR3 contains 15 residues.